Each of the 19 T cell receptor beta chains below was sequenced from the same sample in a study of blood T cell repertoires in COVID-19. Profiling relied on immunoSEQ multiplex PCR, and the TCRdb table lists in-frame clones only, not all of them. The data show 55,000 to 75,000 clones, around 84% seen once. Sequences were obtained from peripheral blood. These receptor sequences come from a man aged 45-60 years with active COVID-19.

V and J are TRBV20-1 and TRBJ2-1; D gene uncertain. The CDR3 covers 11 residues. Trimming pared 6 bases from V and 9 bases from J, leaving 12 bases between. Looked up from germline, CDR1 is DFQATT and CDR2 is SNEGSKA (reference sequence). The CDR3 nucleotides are TGCAGTGCGGGTAGCAGCCTTGAGCAGTTCTTC. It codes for CSAGSSLEQFF.

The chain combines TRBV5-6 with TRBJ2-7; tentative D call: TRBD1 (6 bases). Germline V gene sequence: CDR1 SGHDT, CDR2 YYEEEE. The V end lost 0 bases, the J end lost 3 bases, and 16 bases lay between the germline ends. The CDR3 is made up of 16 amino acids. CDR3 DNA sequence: TGTGCCAGCAGCTTGGGAGTGGAGGACAGCCACTACGAGCAGTACTTC. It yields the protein CASSLGVEDSHYEQYF.

The CDR3 region is CASSAPDTYEQYF. The CDR3 DNA is TGCGCCAGCAGTGCCCCAGATACCTACGAGCAGTACTTC. V usage is TRBV10-1 and J usage is TRBJ2-7; D gene uncertain. Germline CDR1 WNHNN, CDR2 SYGVQD (reference sequence). Trimming left V 4 bases short and J 2 bases short, with 9 bases between. CDR3 length equals 13 residues.

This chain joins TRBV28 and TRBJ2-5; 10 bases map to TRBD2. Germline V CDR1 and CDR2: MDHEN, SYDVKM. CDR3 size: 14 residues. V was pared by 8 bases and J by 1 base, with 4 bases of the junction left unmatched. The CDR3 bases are TGTGCCAGCTGTAGCGGGAGGATCCAAGAGACCCAGTACTTC. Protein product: CASCSGRIQETQYF. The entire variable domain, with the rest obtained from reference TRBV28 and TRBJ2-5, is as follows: DVKVTQSSRYLVKRTGEKVFLECVQDMDHENMFWYRQDPGLGLRLIYFSYDVKMKEKGDIPEGYSVSREKKERFSLILESASTNQTSMYLCASCSGRIQETQYFGPGTRLLVL.

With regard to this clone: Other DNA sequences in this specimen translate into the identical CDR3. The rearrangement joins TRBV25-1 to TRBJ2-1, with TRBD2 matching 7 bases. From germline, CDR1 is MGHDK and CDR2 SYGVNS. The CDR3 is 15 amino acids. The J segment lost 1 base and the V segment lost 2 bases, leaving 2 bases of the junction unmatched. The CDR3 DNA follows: TGTGCCAGCAGTGAAACCGGGGGGTCCTACAATGAGCAGTTCTTC. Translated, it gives CASSETGGSYNEQFF.

The CDR3 DNA reads TGCGCCAGCAGCCCCGGACTACTAGACACCGGGGAGCTGTTTTTT. Amino acids: CASSPGLLDTGELFF. The chain has TRBV5-1 and TRBJ2-2; the D gene is possibly TRBD2 (6 bases). Deletions cut 4 bases from V and 3 bases from J, with 13 bases between. The CDR3 contains 15 residues. Germline-derived CDR1 and CDR2 are SGHRS and YFSETQ.

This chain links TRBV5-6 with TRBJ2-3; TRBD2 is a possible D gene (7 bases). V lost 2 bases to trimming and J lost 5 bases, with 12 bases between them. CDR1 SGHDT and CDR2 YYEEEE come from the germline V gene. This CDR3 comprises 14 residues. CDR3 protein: CASSLGRGRDTQYF. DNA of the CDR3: TGTGCCAGCAGCTTAGGGAGGGGGAGAGATACGCAGTATTTT.

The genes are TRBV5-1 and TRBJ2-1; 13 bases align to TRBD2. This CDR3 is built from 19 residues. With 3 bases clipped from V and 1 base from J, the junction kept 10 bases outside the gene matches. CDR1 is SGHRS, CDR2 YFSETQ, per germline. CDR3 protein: CASSSPGLAGSISYNEQFF. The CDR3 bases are TGCGCCAGCAGCTCGCCGGGACTAGCGGGAAGTATATCCTACAATGAGCAGTTCTTC.

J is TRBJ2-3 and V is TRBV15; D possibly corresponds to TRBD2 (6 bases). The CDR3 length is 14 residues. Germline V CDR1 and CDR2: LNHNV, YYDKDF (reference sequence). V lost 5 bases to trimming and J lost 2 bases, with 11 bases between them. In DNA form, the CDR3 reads TGTGCCACCAGCCCTAGCGAGGCCACAGATACGCAGTATTTT. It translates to CATSPSEATDTQYF.

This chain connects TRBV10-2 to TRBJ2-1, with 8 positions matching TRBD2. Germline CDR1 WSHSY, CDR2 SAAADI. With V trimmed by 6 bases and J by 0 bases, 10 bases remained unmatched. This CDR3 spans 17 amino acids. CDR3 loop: CASRRGLAESSYNEQFF. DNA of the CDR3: TGCGCCAGCAGGAGAGGACTAGCCGAGAGCTCCTACAATGAGCAGTTCTTC.

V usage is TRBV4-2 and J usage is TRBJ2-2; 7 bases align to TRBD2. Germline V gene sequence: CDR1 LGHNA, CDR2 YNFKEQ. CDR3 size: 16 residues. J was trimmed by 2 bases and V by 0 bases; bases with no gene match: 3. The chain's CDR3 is CASSQETGGNTGELFF. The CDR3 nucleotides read TGTGCCAGCAGCCAAGAGACGGGGGGAAACACCGGGGAGCTGTTTTTT.

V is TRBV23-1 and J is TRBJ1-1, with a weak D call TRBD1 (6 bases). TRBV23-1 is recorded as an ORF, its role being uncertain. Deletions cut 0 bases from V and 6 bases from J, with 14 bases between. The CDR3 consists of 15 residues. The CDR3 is CASSQSRGGLAEAFF. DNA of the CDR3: TGCGCCAGCAGTCAATCGAGAGGGGGTCTTGCTGAAGCTTTCTTT.

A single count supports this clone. Here the CDR3 reads CASSFTGLAGVNEQFF. The CDR3, as DNA: TGTGCCAGCAGTTTCACGGGGCTAGCGGGAGTTAATGAGCAGTTCTTC. The chain links TRBV6-5 to TRBJ2-1, with 10 bases lining up with TRBD2. Germline V gene lookup returns CDR1 MNHEY and CDR2 SVGAGI. V shed 4 bases and J 7 bases; nucleotides not matched to a gene: 10. This CDR3 is built from 16 residues.

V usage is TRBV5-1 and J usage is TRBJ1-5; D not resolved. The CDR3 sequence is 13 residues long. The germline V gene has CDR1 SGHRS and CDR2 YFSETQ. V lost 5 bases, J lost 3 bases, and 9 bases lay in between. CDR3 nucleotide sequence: TGCGCCAGCAGAGAGGAGGTCAATCAGCCCCAGCATTTT. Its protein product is CASREEVNQPQHF.

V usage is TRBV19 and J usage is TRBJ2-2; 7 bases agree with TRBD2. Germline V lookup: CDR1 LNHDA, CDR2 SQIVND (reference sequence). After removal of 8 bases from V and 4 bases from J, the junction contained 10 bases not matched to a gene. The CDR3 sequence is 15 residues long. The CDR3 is CASGGSGVTTGELFF. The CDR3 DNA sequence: TGTGCCAGTGGGGGGAGCGGGGTTACCACCGGGGAGCTGTTTTTT.

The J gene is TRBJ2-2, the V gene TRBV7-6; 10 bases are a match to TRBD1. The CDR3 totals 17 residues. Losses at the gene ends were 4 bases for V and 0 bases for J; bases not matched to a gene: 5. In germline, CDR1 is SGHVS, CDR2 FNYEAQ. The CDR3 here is CASSSTGGRSNTGELFF. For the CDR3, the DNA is TGTGCCAGCAGCTCGACAGGGGGCCGATCGAACACCGGGGAGCTGTTTTTT.

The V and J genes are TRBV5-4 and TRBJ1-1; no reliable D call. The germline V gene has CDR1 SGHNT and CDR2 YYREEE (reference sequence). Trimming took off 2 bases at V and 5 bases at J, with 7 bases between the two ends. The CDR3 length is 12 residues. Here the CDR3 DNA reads TGTGCCAGCAGCTTCGGAGGGACTGAAGCTTTCTTT. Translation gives CASSFGGTEAFF.

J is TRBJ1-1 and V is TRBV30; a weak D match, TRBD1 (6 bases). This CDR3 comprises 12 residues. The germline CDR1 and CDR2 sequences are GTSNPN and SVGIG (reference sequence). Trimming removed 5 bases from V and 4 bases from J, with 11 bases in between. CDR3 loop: CAWGPDSTEAFF. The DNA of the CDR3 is TGTGCCTGGGGACCGGACAGCACTGAAGCTTTCTTT.

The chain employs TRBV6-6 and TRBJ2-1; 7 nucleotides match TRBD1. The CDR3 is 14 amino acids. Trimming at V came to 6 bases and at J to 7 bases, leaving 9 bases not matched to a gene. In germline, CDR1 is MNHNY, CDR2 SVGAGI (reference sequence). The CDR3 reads CASRSGTESNEQFF. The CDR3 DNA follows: TGTGCCAGCAGATCCGGGACAGAGTCTAATGAGCAGTTCTTC.